These T cell receptor beta chains were read from a single sample in a study of cytomegalovirus exposure and HLA in healthy donors. The assay was immunoSEQ multiplex PCR, and TCRdb's table has in-frame clones only and misses some. The sample records 30,000 to 40,000 clones, roughly three quarters being singletons. Input material: PBMCs. These receptor sequences come from a woman aged 30 to 39 in good health and CMV-seropositive. Both conserved end residues are part of each CDR3. The D gene is left open where the match is weak. The size of a clone is reported for some rows only, either as once, few or many, or as a class for expanded clones.

TRBV7-2	TRBJ1-5	few	NA	TGTGCCAGCAGCCTAACTTTTAAAGGAGGGATAGGAAGCAATCAGCCCCAGCATTTT	CASSLTFKGGIGSNQPQHF
TRBV27	TRBJ2-1	NA	NA	TGTGCCAGCAGTTCCGGACTAACTGACAATGAGCAGTTCTTC	CASSSGLTDNEQFF
TRBV7-3	TRBJ2-7	once	NA	TGTGCCAGCAGCTTAAGCTATAGCCACGAGCAGTACTTC	CASSLSYSHEQYF
TRBV20-1	TRBJ2-7	once	NA	TGCAGTGCCCTTAGTAGCCACGAGCAGTACTTC	CSALSSHEQYF
TRBV13	TRBJ2-7	NA	TRBD2	TGTTCCAGCAGCTTGGGGCTAGCGGGGAGCTACGAGCAGTACTTC	CSSSLGLAGSYEQYF
TRBV14	TRBJ1-2	few	NA	TGTGCCAGCAGCCCGTCAGGGGCTGGCTACACCTTC	CASSPSGAGYTF
TRBV21-1	TRBJ1-5	NA	NA	TGTGCCAGCAGCGGACGCCCGGGACAGGGTTTCCCTCAGCCCCAGCATTTT	CASSGRPGQGFPQPQHF
TRBV2	TRBJ2-5	NA	TRBD2	TGTGCCAGCAGTGAACTAGCGGGGGGGCGGGAGACCCAGTACTTC	CASSELAGGRETQYF
TRBV18	TRBJ2-5	once	NA	TGTGCCAGCTCTCCGCCCGGGGGAAACCAAGAGACCCAGTACTTC	CASSPPGGNQETQYF
TRBV5-6	TRBJ2-7	once	NA	TGTGCCAGCAGCTTGGGCGTTATCTACGAGCAGTACTTC	CASSLGVIYEQYF
TRBV28	TRBJ1-5	NA	TRBD1	TGTGCCAGCAGTTCGGGACAGGGGAATCAGCCCCAGCATTTT	CASSSGQGNQPQHF
TRBV30	TRBJ1-1	NA	TRBD1	TGTGCCTGGAGAGGACAGGGGCCCACTGAAGCTTTCTTT	CAWRGQGPTEAFF
TRBV21-1	TRBJ2-7	NA	NA	TGTGCCAGCAGCAAAGGGACTAGCGGGAGTCCCAAGGGGAGAGAGCAGTACTTC	CASSKGTSGSPKGREQYF
TRBV12-5	TRBJ1-2	NA	NA	TGTGCTAGTGGTCGCGAGGCAGGGAACTATGGCTACCCCTTC	CASGREAGNYGYPF
TRBV10-3	TRBJ1-1	NA	NA	TGTGCCATCAGTCTGGATGAGGGTAGGACTGAAGCTTTCTTT	CAISLDEGRTEAFF
TRBV5-6	TRBJ2-1	NA	NA	TGTGCCAGCAGCTTACGCCATACTACGAACTCCTACAATGAGCAGTTCTTC	CASSLRHTTNSYNEQFF
TRBV10-1	TRBJ1-1	once	NA	TGCGCCAGCAGTGCAGCGGTTAGCACTGAAGCTTTCTTT	CASSAAVSTEAFF
TRBV4-1	TRBJ2-3	NA	NA	TGCGCCAGCAGCCAAGGTCGGGAGAGCACAGATACGCAGTATTTT	CASSQGRESTDTQYF
TRBV4-1	TRBJ1-1	NA	NA	TGCGCCAGCAGCCCCGCCTGGGGGCGCAGAACTGAAGCTTTCTTT	CASSPAWGRRTEAFF
TRBV9	TRBJ2-5	NA	TRBD1	TGTGCCAGCAGCGTAGGCGGACAGGATGCGGAGACCCAGTACTTC	CASSVGGQDAETQYF
TRBV6-4	TRBJ2-1	few	TRBD2	TGTGCCAGCAGTGACTCTGCGGGGGGGTTAAATGAGCAGTTCTTC	CASSDSAGGLNEQFF
TRBV28	TRBJ1-1	once	NA	TGTGCCAGCAGTTTATCGGTCAGTCCGAGGGTAGCTTTCTTT	CASSLSVSPRVAFF
TRBV27	TRBJ1-4	NA	TRBD1	TGTGCCAGCTCCGGACAGGGCAAATTTGAAAAACTGTTTTTT	CASSGQGKFEKLFF
TRBV7-9	TRBJ2-1	NA	NA	TGTGCGGGGGGAGGGGGCAATGAGCAGTTCTTC	CAGGGGNEQFF
TRBV6-8	TRBJ2-5	few	TRBD1	TGTGCCAGCAGTACAGGGGTCTACCAAGAGACCCAGTACTTC	CASSTGVYQETQYF
TRBV27	TRBJ2-6	NA	TRBD1	TGTGCCAGCAGTTTATCTGCAGGGGGCCGAACTGGGGCCAACGTCCTGCCTTTC	CASSLSAGGRTGANVLPF
TRBV28	TRBJ2-7	few	TRBD1	TGTGCCAGCAGTTTTGGACAGGCGCCCTCCTACGAGCAGTACTTC	CASSFGQAPSYEQYF
TRBV6-1	TRBJ2-1	few	NA	TGTGCCAGCAGTGCCGCCGGGACTGCTAACAATGAGCAGTTCTTC	CASSAAGTANNEQFF
TRBV7-9	TRBJ1-2	NA	TRBD1	TGTGCCAGCAGCTGGGACAGGGGGGGCGGCTACACCTTC	CASSWDRGGGYTF
TRBV19	TRBJ1-1	once	NA	TGTGCCAGTAGTTGGCAGGGAATGAACACTGAAGCTTTCTTT	CASSWQGMNTEAFF
TRBV19	TRBJ1-5	NA	NA	TGTGCCAGTAGTATAGTCCCGCCAGTGGTGCAGCCCCAGCATTTT	CASSIVPPVVQPQHF
TRBV28	TRBJ1-5	few	NA	TGTGCCAGCAGTTTAGGGGGCAGTTATTATAGCAATCAGCCCCAGCATTTT	CASSLGGSYYSNQPQHF
TRBV5-4	TRBJ1-2	NA	NA	TGTGCCAGCAGCTTCGCAGGACTCTATGGCTACACCTTC	CASSFAGLYGYTF
TRBV27	TRBJ1-2	NA	TRBD1	TGTGCCAGCAGTCCCAGGACAGGGGTGTACTATGGCTACACCTTC	CASSPRTGVYYGYTF
TRBV5-5	TRBJ1-1	NA	TRBD1	TGTGCCAGCAGCCAATGGACAGGGGGTAACACTGAAGCTTTCTTT	CASSQWTGGNTEAFF
TRBV6-6	TRBJ1-6	NA	TRBD1	TGTGCCAGTACCGACCGGGACAGGGGGCAGAATTCACCCCTCCACTTT	CASTDRDRGQNSPLHF
TRBV19	TRBJ2-7	NA	TRBD2	TGTGCCAGTAGTCCCGGGACTAGCTCCTACGAGCAGTACTTC	CASSPGTSSYEQYF
TRBV5-6	TRBJ1-5	NA	TRBD1	TGTGCCAGCAGCTTGGGGCCCGACAGGGCTGGGGATCAGCCCCAGCATTTT	CASSLGPDRAGDQPQHF
TRBV4-1	TRBJ2-3	NA	TRBD2	TGCGCCAGCAGCCAGGGGCGGGGGGGAAGCACAGATACGCAGTATTTT	CASSQGRGGSTDTQYF
TRBV7-9	TRBJ1-3	once	NA	TGTGCCAGCAGCTTTTCCGGGGGAGACACATACTCTGGAAACACCATATATTTT	CASSFSGGDTYSGNTIYF
TRBV28	TRBJ1-2	NA	NA	TGTGCCAGCAGGTCGAACTATGGCTACACCTTC	CASRSNYGYTF
TRBV2	TRBJ2-3	NA	NA	TGTGCCAGCAGTGAAGTTGGAGGAGACGCGGGTACGCAGTATTTT	CASSEVGGDAGTQYF
TRBV18	TRBJ2-5	NA	TRBD2	TGTGCCAGCTCACCACCGAGGACTAGCGGGGCGATGGGGGCCCAGTACTTC	CASSPPRTSGAMGAQYF
TRBV7-2	TRBJ1-2	once	NA	TGTGCCAGCAGCGGACAGAGGGGGGGGAGGTCACATCGCTACACCTTC	CASSGQRGGRSHRYTF
TRBV11-1	TRBJ2-7	NA	NA	TGTGCCAGCAGCTTAGGGGGCAGGGCCTCCTACGAGCAGTACTTC	CASSLGGRASYEQYF
TRBV11-3	TRBJ2-3	few	TRBD2	TGTGCCAGCAGCTTTAGCGGGAACACAGATACGCAGTATTTT	CASSFSGNTDTQYF
TRBV29-1	TRBJ2-1	few	TRBD2	TGCAGCGTCGCTCGGGGGGGCTCCTACAATGAGCAGTTCTTC	CSVARGGSYNEQFF
TRBV4-1	TRBJ1-3	NA	TRBD1	TGCGCCAGCAGCCAAGTCGCCGGGACAGGGGGCTCTGGAAACACCATATATTTT	CASSQVAGTGGSGNTIYF